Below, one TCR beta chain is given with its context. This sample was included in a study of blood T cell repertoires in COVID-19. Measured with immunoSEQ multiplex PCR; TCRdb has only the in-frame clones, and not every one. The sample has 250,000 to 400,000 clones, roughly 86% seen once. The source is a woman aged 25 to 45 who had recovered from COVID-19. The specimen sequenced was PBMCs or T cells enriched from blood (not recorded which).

The CDR3 region has the DNA TGTGCCAGCAGCTTAGAGGGGCTTGTGGAAAAACTGTTTTTT. Protein sequence: CASSLEGLVEKLFF. The J gene is TRBJ1-4, the V gene TRBV7-9; possible D gene TRBD1, 5 bases. This CDR3 is built from 14 residues. Germline lookup yields CDR1 SEHNR and CDR2 FQNEAQ (reference sequence). Deletions cut 1 base from V and 8 bases from J, with 11 bases between. Variable domain in full (rest from reference TRBV7-9 and TRBJ1-4): DTGVSQNPRHKITKRGQNVTFRCDPISEHNRLYWYRQTLGQGPEFLTYFQNEAQLEKSRLLSDRFSAERPKGSFSTLEIQRTEQGDSAMYLCASSLEGLVEKLFFGSGTQLSVL.